A selection of T cell receptor beta chains follows, all from one sample in a study of vaccination effects on CD4 cells after COVID-19. No antigens are known for them. TCRdb keeps only in-frame clones here, not all; method: immunoSEQ multiplex PCR. The data show some 36,000 clones, approximately 67% seen once. The material was CD4+ T cells from PBMCs cultured without peptide, obtained before COVID-19 vaccination. These receptors originate from a human donor who received a COVID-19 vaccine. CDR3s include the opening cysteine and the closing phenylalanine or tryptophan. D genes are given only for firm matches. Size tells how often a clone was seen (once, few, many) or the class of an expanded clone, and some rows leave it out.

clone size,D gene,V gene,J gene,CDR3 DNA,CDR3 protein
.,.,TRBV24-1,TRBJ2-6,TGTGCCACCAGTGATCTTGGCTCTGGGGCCAACGTCCTGACTTTC,CATSDLGSGANVLTF
.,.,TRBV7-7,TRBJ2-3,TGTGCCAGCAGCTTAACTAGCAGGACAGATACGCAGTATTTT,CASSLTSRTDTQYF
.,TRBD2,TRBV10-1,TRBJ2-2,TGCGCCAGCAGGAGCGGGGACGACACCGGGGAGCTGTTTTTT,CASRSGDDTGELFF
.,.,TRBV6-1,TRBJ1-5,TGTGCCAGCAGTGAAGCGCTTTATATTGGGGGGCGATTTTCGTTGACTGCTCAGCCCCAGCATTTT,CASSEALYIGGRFSLTAQPQHF
.,.,TRBV5-1,TRBJ2-1,TGCGCCAGCAGCCACGATAGCGGCCCGTTCTTC,CASSHDSGPFF
.,.,TRBV2,TRBJ1-1,TGTGCCAGCAGTGAAGGTGGGCACAGCACTGAAGCTTTCTTT,CASSEGGHSTEAFF
.,.,TRBV2,TRBJ2-7,TGTGCCAGCAGCCCAACCTGGGAGCAGTACTTC,CASSPTWEQYF
.,.,TRBV5-1,TRBJ1-1,TGCGCCAGCAGCATACAGGACGACACTGAAGCTTTCTTT,CASSIQDDTEAFF
.,.,TRBV4-1,TRBJ1-5,TGCGCCAGCAGCCAAGGTAATTCACTCAGGGTGTTTGGCAGAAGTCAGCCCCAGCATTTT,CASSQGNSLRVFGRSQPQHF
.,.,TRBV11-2,TRBJ2-6,TGTGCCAGCAGCTTAGCGGCAATCATCTCTGGGGCCAACGTCCTGACTTTC,CASSLAAIISGANVLTF
.,TRBD1,TRBV2,TRBJ2-7,TGTGCCAGCACCGGGACAGGTATCTACGAGCAGTACTTC,CASTGTGIYEQYF
.,.,TRBV11-2,TRBJ1-2,TGTGCCAGCACCCCAAACGCAGGGGAGGATGGCTACACCTTC,CASTPNAGEDGYTF
.,.,TRBV23-1,TRBJ1-4,TGCGCCAGCAGTCACCTGACTAAAGGGAGGGATGAAAAACTGTTTTTT,CASSHLTKGRDEKLFF
.,TRBD1,TRBV5-4,TRBJ2-2,TGTGCCAGCAGCTTGCGACAGGGGGCCGACACCGGGGAGCTGTTTTTT,CASSLRQGADTGELFF
.,TRBD1,TRBV5-1,TRBJ2-7,TGCGCCAGCAGCTCGAGGGACAGCTCCTACGAGCAGTACTTC,CASSSRDSSYEQYF
few,.,TRBV24-1,TRBJ2-3,TGTGCCACCAGTATTTCAGGCACAGATACGCAGTATTTT,CATSISGTDTQYF
once,.,TRBV12-3/TRBV12-4,TRBJ2-1,TGTGCCAGCAGTCCCGCGGACGTTCTTGCGCAGTTCTTC,CASSPADVLAQFF
.,TRBD2,TRBV7-9,TRBJ2-5,TGTGCCAGCAGCTTAGCGCTGTTGACGGGGGGGATCCAAGAGACCCAGTACTTC,CASSLALLTGGIQETQYF
.,.,TRBV5-5,TRBJ2-7,TGTGCCAGCAGCCTGAGGTGGGGGGGCGAGGCCCCCTACGAGCAGTACTTC,CASSLRWGGEAPYEQYF
.,TRBD1,TRBV5-1,TRBJ2-7,TGCGCCAGCAGCCCGGGATTCGGGACAGGGGGTATCTACGAGCAGTACTTC,CASSPGFGTGGIYEQYF
.,TRBD1,TRBV6-5,TRBJ2-3,TGTGCCAGCAGCGGGACAGGGGCGGCAGATACGCAGTATTTT,CASSGTGAADTQYF
few,.,TRBV30,TRBJ2-3,TGTGCCTGGAGTCAGCGGAACTCAGATACGCAGTATTTT,CAWSQRNSDTQYF
.,TRBD1,TRBV3-1/TRBV3-2,TRBJ1-4,TGTGCCAGCAGCCAAGCCGGGACAGGGTTTAAAAAACTGTTTTTT,CASSQAGTGFKKLFF
.,.,TRBV3-1/TRBV3-2,TRBJ2-5,TGTGCCAGCAGCCTTGGGGGAAGCGGAGGGGACCAAGAGACCCAGTACTTC,CASSLGGSGGDQETQYF
medium-sized,.,TRBV2,TRBJ2-3,TGTGCCAGCAGCAATCAGGGGCGGTCTGGAGATACGCAGTATTTT,CASSNQGRSGDTQYF
.,.,TRBV27,TRBJ2-5,TGTGCCAGCAGTTTGGCAGTACAAGAGACCCAGTACTTC,CASSLAVQETQYF
.,TRBD1,TRBV5-1,TRBJ2-1,TGCGCCAGCATGACCGGGACAGGTTACAATGAGCAGTTCTTC,CASMTGTGYNEQFF
.,.,TRBV5-6,TRBJ1-1,TGTGCCAGCAGCCGAACAGGAGAAGCTTTCTTT,CASSRTGEAFF
.,.,TRBV9,TRBJ1-3,TGTGCCAGCAGCGTAGGAACCCTCTCTGGAAACACCATATATTTT,CASSVGTLSGNTIYF
.,.,TRBV2,TRBJ2-2,TGTGCCAGCAGTGATGGTTACACCGGGGAGCTGTTTTTT,CASSDGYTGELFF
.,.,TRBV6-5,TRBJ2-3,TGTGCCAGCAGTCCAATAATTCGGGGTACGCAGTATTTT,CASSPIIRGTQYF
once,TRBD1,TRBV6-6,TRBJ1-1,TGTGCCAGCGGCGAGGGACAGGGTCAAACTGAAGCTTTCTTT,CASGEGQGQTEAFF
once,.,TRBV29-1,TRBJ2-3,TGCAGCGTTGACGCTACGTACACAGATACGCAGTATTTT,CSVDATYTDTQYF
.,.,TRBV5-6,TRBJ2-3,TGTGCCAGCAGCTGGGGGGTAGGAGTAACTAGCCCAGATACGCAGTATTTT,CASSWGVGVTSPDTQYF
.,.,TRBV7-2,TRBJ2-3,TGTGCCAGCAGCCTCGGACTTCTTACGCAGTATTTT,CASSLGLLTQYF
.,.,TRBV27,TRBJ1-1,TGTGCCAGCAGTTTAACAGGCCCTCCGAACACTGAAGCTTTCTTT,CASSLTGPPNTEAFF
.,.,TRBV7-9,TRBJ2-3,TGTGCCAGCAGCTTAGATGGCGGGGGCACAGATACGCAGTATTTT,CASSLDGGGTDTQYF